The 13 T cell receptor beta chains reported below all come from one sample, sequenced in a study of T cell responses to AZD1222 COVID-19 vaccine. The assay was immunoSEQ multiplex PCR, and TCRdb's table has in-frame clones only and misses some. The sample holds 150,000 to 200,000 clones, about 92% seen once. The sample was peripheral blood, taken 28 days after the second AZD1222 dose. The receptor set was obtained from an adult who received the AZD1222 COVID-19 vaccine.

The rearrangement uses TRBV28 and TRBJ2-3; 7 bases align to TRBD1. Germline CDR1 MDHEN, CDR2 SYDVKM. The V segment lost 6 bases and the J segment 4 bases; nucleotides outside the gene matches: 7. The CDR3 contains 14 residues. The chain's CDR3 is CASSDRDRPDTQYF. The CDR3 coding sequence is TGTGCCAGCAGCGACAGGGACCGCCCAGATACGCAGTATTTT.

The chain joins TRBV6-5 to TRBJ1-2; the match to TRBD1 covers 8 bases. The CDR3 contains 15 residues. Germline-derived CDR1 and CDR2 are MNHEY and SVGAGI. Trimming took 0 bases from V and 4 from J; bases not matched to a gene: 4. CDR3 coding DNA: TGTGCCAGCAGTTACTCTGGACAGGGTGGCTATGGCTACACCTTC. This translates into CASSYSGQGGYGYTF.

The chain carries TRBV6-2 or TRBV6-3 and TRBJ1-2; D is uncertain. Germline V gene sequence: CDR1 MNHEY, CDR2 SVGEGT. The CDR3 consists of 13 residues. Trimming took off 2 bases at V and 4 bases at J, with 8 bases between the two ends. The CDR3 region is CASSYPPGYGYTF. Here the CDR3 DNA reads TGTGCCAGCAGTTACCCTCCGGGCTATGGCTACACCTTC.

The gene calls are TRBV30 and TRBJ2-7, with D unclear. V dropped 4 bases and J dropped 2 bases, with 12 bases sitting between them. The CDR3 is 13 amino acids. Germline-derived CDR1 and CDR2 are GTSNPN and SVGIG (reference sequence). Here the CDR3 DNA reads TGTGCCTGGACTTTCGGGCCCGCCTACGAGCAGTACTTC. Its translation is CAWTFGPAYEQYF.

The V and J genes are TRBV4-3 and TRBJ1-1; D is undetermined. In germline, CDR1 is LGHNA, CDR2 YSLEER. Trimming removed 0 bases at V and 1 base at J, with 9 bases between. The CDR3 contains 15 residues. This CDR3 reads CASSQDTFQNTEAFF. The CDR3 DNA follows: TGCGCCAGCAGCCAAGATACTTTTCAGAACACTGAAGCTTTCTTT.

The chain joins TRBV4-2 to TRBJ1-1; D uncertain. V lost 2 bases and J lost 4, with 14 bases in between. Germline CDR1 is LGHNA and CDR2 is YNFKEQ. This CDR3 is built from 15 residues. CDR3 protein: CASSQYPPEGTEAFF. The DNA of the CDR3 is TGTGCCAGCAGCCAATACCCCCCGGAGGGCACTGAAGCTTTCTTT.

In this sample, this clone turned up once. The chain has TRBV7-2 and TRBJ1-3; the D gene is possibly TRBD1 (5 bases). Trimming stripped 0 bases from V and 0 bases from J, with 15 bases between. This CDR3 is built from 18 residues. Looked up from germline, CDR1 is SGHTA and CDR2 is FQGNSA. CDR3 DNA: TGTGCCAGCAGCTTAGCCGGGGTGGGACTGTACTCTGGAAACACCATATATTTT. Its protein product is CASSLAGVGLYSGNTIYF.

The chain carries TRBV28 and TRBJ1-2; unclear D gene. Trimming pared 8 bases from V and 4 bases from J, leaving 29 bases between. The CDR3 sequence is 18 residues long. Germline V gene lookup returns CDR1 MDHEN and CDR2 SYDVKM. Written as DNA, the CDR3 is TGTGCCAGCGGCCTCCCCCACCTTTGGCAGACTAAATTCTATGGCTACACCTTC. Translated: CASGLPHLWQTKFYGYTF.

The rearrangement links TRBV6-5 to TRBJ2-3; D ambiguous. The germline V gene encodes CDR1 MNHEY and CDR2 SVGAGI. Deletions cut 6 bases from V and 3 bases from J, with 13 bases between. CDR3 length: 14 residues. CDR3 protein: CASRTDPATDTQYF. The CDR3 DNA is TGTGCCAGCAGAACCGACCCGGCTACAGATACGCAGTATTTT.

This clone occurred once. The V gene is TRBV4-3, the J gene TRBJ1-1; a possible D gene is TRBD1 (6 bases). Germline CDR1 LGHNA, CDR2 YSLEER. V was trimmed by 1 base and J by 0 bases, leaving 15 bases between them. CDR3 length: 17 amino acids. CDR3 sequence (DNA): TGCGCCAGCAGCCAAGTTGGCGGGGGCTCCATGAACACTGAAGCTTTCTTT. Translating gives CASSQVGGGSMNTEAFF.

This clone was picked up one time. Here the CDR3 reads CATSDSTGTDYGYTF. The CDR3 region has the DNA TGTGCCACCAGTGATAGCACCGGGACAGATTATGGCTACACCTTC. The chain has TRBV24-1 and TRBJ1-2, with 7 bases aligning to TRBD1. Germline V CDR1 and CDR2: KGHDR, SFDVKD. The CDR3 has 15 residues. With 3 bases clipped from V and 5 bases from J, the junction kept 8 bases outside the gene matches.

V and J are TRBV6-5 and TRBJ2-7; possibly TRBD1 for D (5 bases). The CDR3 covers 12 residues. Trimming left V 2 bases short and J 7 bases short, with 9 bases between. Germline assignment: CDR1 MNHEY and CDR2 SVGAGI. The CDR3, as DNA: TGTGCCAGCAGTTACATGGGGCGAGAGCAGTACTTC. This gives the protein CASSYMGREQYF.

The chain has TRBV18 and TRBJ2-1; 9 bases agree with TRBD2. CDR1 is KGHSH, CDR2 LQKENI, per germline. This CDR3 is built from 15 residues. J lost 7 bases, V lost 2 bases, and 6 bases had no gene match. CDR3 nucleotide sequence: TGTGCCAGCTCACCAATTGCGGGAGGGTTGAATGAGCAGTTCTTC. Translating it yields CASSPIAGGLNEQFF.